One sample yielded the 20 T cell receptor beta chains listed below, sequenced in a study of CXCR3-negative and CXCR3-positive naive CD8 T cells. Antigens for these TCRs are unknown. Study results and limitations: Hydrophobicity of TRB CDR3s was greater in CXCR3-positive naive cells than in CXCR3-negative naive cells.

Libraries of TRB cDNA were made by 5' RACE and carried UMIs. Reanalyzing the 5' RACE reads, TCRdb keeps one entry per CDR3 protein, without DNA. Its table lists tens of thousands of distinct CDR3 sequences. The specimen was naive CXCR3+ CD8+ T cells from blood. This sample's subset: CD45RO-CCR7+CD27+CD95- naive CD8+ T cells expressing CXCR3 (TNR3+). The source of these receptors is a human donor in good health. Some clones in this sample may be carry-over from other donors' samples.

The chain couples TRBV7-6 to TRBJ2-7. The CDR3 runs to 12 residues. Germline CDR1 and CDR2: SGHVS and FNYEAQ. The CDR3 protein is CASSLGRDEQYF.

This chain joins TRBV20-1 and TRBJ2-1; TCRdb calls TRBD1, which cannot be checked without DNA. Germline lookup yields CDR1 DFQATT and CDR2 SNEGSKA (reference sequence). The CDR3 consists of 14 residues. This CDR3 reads CSARYRGLFDEQFF.

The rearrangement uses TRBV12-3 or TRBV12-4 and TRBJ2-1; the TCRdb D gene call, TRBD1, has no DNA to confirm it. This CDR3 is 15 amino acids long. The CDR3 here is CASRPGGSSYNEQFF.

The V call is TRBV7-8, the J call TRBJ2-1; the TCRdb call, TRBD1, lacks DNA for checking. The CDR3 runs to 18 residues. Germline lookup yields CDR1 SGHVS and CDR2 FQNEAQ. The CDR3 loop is CASSSDRQGRSIYNEQFF. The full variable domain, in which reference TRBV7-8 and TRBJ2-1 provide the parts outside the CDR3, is GAGVSQSPRYKVAKRGQDVALRCDPISGHVSLFWYQQALGQGPEFLTYFQNEAQLDKSGLPSDRFFAERPEGSVSTLKIQRTQQEDSAVYLCASSSDRQGRSIYNEQFFGPGTRLTVL.

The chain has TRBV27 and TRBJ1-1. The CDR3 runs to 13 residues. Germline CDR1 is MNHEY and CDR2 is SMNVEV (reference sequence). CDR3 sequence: CASSLGRNTEAFF.

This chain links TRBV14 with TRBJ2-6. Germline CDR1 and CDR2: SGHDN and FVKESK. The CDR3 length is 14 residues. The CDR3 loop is CASSLRFGANVLTF.

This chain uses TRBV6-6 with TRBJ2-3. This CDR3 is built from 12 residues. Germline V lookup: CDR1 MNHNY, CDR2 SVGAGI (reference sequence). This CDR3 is CASTYGTDTQYF.

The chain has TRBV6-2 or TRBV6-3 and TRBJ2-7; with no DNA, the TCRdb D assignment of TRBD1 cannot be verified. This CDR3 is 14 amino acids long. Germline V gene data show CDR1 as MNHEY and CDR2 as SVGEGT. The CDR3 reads CASSTPGAPYEQYF.

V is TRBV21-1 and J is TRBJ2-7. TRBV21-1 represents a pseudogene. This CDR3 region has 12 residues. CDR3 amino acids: CARDRASYEQYF.

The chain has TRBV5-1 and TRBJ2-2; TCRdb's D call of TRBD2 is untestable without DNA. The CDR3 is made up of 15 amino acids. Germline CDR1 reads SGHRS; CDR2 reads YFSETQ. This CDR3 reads CASRTAGANTGELFF.

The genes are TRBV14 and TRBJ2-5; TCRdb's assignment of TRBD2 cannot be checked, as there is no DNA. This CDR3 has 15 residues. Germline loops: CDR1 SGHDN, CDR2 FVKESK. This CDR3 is CASSSFAHPEETQYF.

The chain's CDR3 is CASSSLRTSGSTDTQYF. The genes are TRBV27 and TRBJ2-3; lacking DNA, the TRBD2 call made by TCRdb goes unchecked. CDR1 MNHEY and CDR2 SMNVEV come from the germline V gene (reference sequence). The CDR3 totals 17 residues.

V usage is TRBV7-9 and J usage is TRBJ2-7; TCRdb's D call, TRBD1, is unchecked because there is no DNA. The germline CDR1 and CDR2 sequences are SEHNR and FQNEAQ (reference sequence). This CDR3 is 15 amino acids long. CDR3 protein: CASSSGQGSSYEQYF. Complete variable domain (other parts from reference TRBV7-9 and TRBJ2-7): DTGVSQNPRHKITKRGQNVTFRCDPISEHNRLYWYRQTLGQGPEFLTYFQNEAQLEKSRLLSDRFSAERPKGSFSTLEIQRTEQGDSAMYLCASSSGQGSSYEQYFGPGTRLTVT.

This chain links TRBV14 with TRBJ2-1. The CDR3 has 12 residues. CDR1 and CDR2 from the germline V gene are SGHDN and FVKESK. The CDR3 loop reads CASGPHPTEQFF.

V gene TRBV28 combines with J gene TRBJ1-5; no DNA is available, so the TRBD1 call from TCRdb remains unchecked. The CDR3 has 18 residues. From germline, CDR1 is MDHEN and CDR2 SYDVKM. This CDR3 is CASTEGQGRDGGNQPQHF.

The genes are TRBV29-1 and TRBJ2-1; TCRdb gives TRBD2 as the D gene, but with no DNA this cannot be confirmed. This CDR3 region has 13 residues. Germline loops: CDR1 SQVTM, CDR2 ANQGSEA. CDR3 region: CSVEELESSEQFF.

The CDR3 sequence is CASSSPLSGLNTEAFF. The chain recombines TRBV28 with TRBJ1-1. CDR1 is MDHEN and CDR2 is SYDVKM in the germline V gene. The CDR3 runs 16 residues.

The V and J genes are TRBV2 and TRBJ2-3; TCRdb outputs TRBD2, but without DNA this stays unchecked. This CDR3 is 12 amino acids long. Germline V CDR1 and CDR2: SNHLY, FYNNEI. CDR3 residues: CASNPPPDTQYF.

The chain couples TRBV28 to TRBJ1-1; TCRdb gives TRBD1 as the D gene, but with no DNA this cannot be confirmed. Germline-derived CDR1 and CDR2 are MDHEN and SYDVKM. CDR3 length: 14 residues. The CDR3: CASSSGPPSTEAFF. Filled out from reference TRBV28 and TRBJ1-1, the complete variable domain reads DVKVTQSSRYLVKRTGEKVFLECVQDMDHENMFWYRQDPGLGLRLIYFSYDVKMKEKGDIPEGYSVSREKKERFSLILESASTNQTSMYLCASSSGPPSTEAFFGQGTRLTVV.

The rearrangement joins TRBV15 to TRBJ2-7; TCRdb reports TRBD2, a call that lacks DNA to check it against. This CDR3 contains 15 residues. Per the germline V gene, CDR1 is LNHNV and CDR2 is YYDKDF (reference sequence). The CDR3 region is CATSRPGRGLYEQYF.